Only a few counts were recorded for the clone carrying this T cell receptor (beta chain). Antigen specificity is unknown. Investigators reverse transcribed all isolated RNA, so they sequenced expressed TCRB transcripts. Only in-frame clones appear in the TCRdb table, and some are missing; sequencing was by immunoSEQ multiplex PCR. The sample gives about 210,000 clones, about a tenth of which show up once; approximately 1.5% is in the top ten. These data come from a study of beta chain features in type 1 diabetes. The overall study: Age and gender were similar between patients and healthy donors, as were cell yields. Whole-study results and caveats: Within the patient group, naive, central memory and Treg TCRB repertoires appeared more similar to each other than within healthy donors.

CDR1 is GTSNPN, CDR2 SVGIG, per germline (reference sequence). The J segment lost 0 bases and the V segment lost 2 bases, leaving 6 bases of the junction unmatched. The CDR3 loop spans 16 amino acids. The sample comprised central memory CD4+ T cells from blood. This rearrangement joins TRBV30 to TRBJ2-3; 9 bases line up with TRBD1. This TCR was recovered from a man aged 18 to 30 in good health. The CDR3 nucleotides are TGTGCCTGGAGTCGGGGACAGGGAGCTAGCACAGATACGCAGTATTTT. Translation gives CAWSRGQGASTDTQYF.